This T cell receptor (beta chain) was obtained from a study of blood T cells in healthy people across ages. Across the study: About one barcoded beta molecule per two T cells came from capture by template switching.

Sample-barcoded 5' priming and a J-beta primer mix drove a second PCR of roughly 6 to 12 cycles. Each cDNA molecule was tagged by a template-switch adaptor that had 12 random nucleotides. MiXCR, run by TCRdb on the 5' RACE reads, gives a single entry per CDR3 protein. The table shows 1.5 million to 2 million distinct CDR3 sequences, with 39% occurring only once. The germline V gene has CDR1 SNHLY and CDR2 FYNNEI. The trim removed 3 bases at V and 7 bases at J, leaving 6 bases unmatched. CDR3 length equals 15 residues. The TCR comes from a human donor in good health. The chain recombines TRBV2 with TRBJ2-5; 12 bases match TRBD2. The specimen sequenced was blood. CDR3 in DNA: TGTGCCAGCAGTGATCTAGCGGGGGGGCCGGGGACCCAGTACTTC. This encodes CASSDLAGGPGTQYF.